Listed below are T cell receptor beta chains from one sample, sequenced in a study of identical twins. TCRdb redid the calling of the 5' RACE reads with MiXCR, one entry per CDR3 protein. The sample has 250,000 or so distinct CDR3 sequences; about 13% are singletons. The same sample was also used in a study of yellow fever vaccine responses in identical twins.

The material sequenced was memory (CD45RO+) T cells sorted from blood. The origin of the receptors is a young woman in good health. Both conserved end residues are part of each CDR3. The order of the fields is J gene, D gene, V gene, CDR3 protein. D genes are given only for firm matches.

TRBJ2-1,NA,TRBV12-3/TRBV12-4,CASSPGVAASYNEQFF
TRBJ2-3,TRBD2,TRBV10-3,CAISDGRGTYSSDTQYF
TRBJ1-1,NA,TRBV28,CASSLPVNTEAFF
TRBJ2-7,NA,TRBV20-1,CSARDSDSTYEQYF
TRBJ2-1,NA,TRBV11-2,CASSLGGLAPHF
TRBJ2-3,NA,TRBV25-1,CASSEEWGGAGTDTQYF
TRBJ1-2,NA,TRBV10-3,CAIRSDGIYGYTF
TRBJ1-1,TRBD1,TRBV10-3,CAISRTRTGRMNTEAFF
TRBJ2-1,TRBD1,TRBV6-1,CASSPGTDYNEQFF
TRBJ1-2,NA,TRBV20-1,CSARVDRNYGYTF
TRBJ2-2,NA,TRBV5-1,CASYLAMNTGELFF
TRBJ2-1,TRBD1,TRBV6-1,CASSEAGQGSLYNEQFF
TRBJ2-5,TRBD2,TRBV10-1,CASSDLAGGCQETQYF
TRBJ2-5,TRBD1,TRBV15,CATSVYRDRRQETQYF
TRBJ2-1,NA,TRBV24-1,CATSDLQGYNEQFF
TRBJ2-7,TRBD1,TRBV5-5,CASFITGTGSYEQYF